The 18 T cell receptor beta chains listed next were all sequenced from one sample in a study of technical replicates of blood from a few donors. Method: immunoSEQ multiplex PCR; TCRdb's copy keeps in-frame clones and lacks some. The table includes approximately 75,000 clones, 97% detected once. Material: T cells isolated from PBMCs. The receptors were gathered from a human donor in good health.

This rearrangement joins TRBV19 to TRBJ2-7; 11 nucleotides agree with TRBD2. CDR1 is LNHDA and CDR2 is SQIVND in the germline V gene (reference sequence). Losses at the gene ends were 2 bases for V and 2 bases for J; bases not matched to a gene: 11. The CDR3 is 18 residues long. CDR3 DNA sequence: TGTGCCAGTAGTATAACTCCTCTAGCGGGAGGAAACCCCTACGAGCAGTACTTC. It specifies CASSITPLAGGNPYEQYF.

V gene TRBV6-6 combines with J gene TRBJ1-2, with 8 positions matching TRBD1. V lost 2 bases and J lost 8; bases outside the gene matches: 13. CDR1 and CDR2 (germline): MNHNY, SVGAGI (reference sequence). The CDR3 is made up of 16 amino acids. CDR3: CASSYGAGRGHGGYTF. CDR3 bases: TGTGCCAGCAGTTACGGAGCCGGCAGGGGGCACGGCGGCTACACCTTC.

CDR3 residues: CASSQAGSADYSYEQYF. Here the CDR3 DNA reads TGCGCCAGCAGCCAAGCCGGGAGCGCAGACTACTCCTACGAGCAGTACTTC. The V call is TRBV4-1, the J call TRBJ2-7, with D perhaps TRBD2 (6 bases). The V gene lost 1 base and the J gene lost 0 bases, with 16 bases spanning the gap. Germline V gene data show CDR1 as MGHRA and CDR2 as YSYEKL. The CDR3 runs 17 residues.

Written as DNA, the CDR3 is TGTGCCAGCAGTGGAGACAGGGTTACCGGGGAGCTGTTTTTT. Translation gives CASSGDRVTGELFF. This chain connects TRBV6-1 to TRBJ2-2; 7 positions agree with TRBD1. In germline, CDR1 is MNHNS, CDR2 SASEGT. V trimming: 4 bases; J trimming: 5 bases; junction bases outside the gene matches: 4. CDR3 length: 14 residues.

The chain joins TRBV29-1 to TRBJ2-1; possibly TRBD2 for D (5 bases). CDR1 and CDR2 (germline): SQVTM, ANQGSEA. The CDR3 is made up of 15 amino acids. Between the trimmed V and J ends, which lost 1 base and 0 bases, there was a span of 10 bases. The CDR3 loop is CSVEGPGSSYNEQFF. CDR3 in DNA: TGCAGCGTTGAAGGTCCGGGAAGCTCCTACAATGAGCAGTTCTTC.

This clone occurred once. The chain has TRBV4-1 and TRBJ2-7; D ambiguous. V lost 0 bases, J lost 5 bases, and 14 bases lay in between. CDR3 size: 15 residues. Germline V gene sequence: CDR1 MGHRA, CDR2 YSYEKL. The CDR3 bases are TGCGCCAGCAGCCAAGACTCAGGCCGTCCAGACGAGCAGTACTTC. This codes for CASSQDSGRPDEQYF.

The V and J genes are TRBV11-3 and TRBJ2-7; D is perhaps TRBD1 (6 bases). Germline V gives CDR1 SGHNT, CDR2 YENEEA. The length of the CDR3 is 17 residues. With 1 base removed from V and 4 bases from J, the gap between germline ends came to 20 bases. The CDR3 loop is CASSLATGTSIWYEQYF. DNA for the CDR3: TGTGCCAGCAGCTTAGCGACCGGGACAAGTATTTGGTACGAGCAGTACTTC. The whole variable domain, filled in from reference TRBV11-3 and TRBJ2-7, reads EAGVVQSPRYKIIEKKQPVAFWCNPISGHNTLYWYLQNLGQGPELLIRYENEEAVDDSQLPKDRFSAERLKGVDSTLKIQPAELGDSAVYLCASSLATGTSIWYEQYFGPGTRLTVT.

The chain is built from TRBV11-3 and TRBJ2-3, with a possible D match to TRBD1 (6 bases). V was shortened by 5 bases and J by 5 bases, with 8 bases between the two germline ends. Germline values: CDR1 SGHNT, CDR2 YENEEA. The CDR3 totals 12 residues. The CDR3 DNA is TGTGCCAGCAGCGGGGGCCGAGATACGCAGTATTTT. It encodes CASSGGRDTQYF.

This clone has a single count. This chain joins TRBV6-6 and TRBJ2-7; tentatively, D is TRBD2 (6 bases). The length of the CDR3 is 13 residues. Germline CDR1 MNHNY, CDR2 SVGAGI (reference sequence). Trimming took off 8 bases at V and 0 bases at J, with 11 bases between the two ends. CDR3 DNA: TGTGCCAGCTCCGCGGGGAGCTCCTACGAGCAGTACTTC. Translating gives CASSAGSSYEQYF.

DNA for the CDR3: TGTGCCAGCAGCCGGGACAGGGGTAGCACGAACACCGGGGAGCTGTTTTTT. This gives the protein CASSRDRGSTNTGELFF. The J gene is TRBJ2-2, the V gene TRBV27; 10 bases agree with TRBD1. Germline V lookup: CDR1 MNHEY, CDR2 SMNVEV (reference sequence). The CDR3 is 17 residues long. The ends lost 6 bases at V and 0 bases at J; junction bases unmatched: 7.

The chain recombines TRBV6-6 with TRBJ2-2; the D gene is possibly TRBD2 (6 bases). This CDR3 region has 16 residues. Trimming took off 7 bases at V and 0 bases at J, with 15 bases between the two ends. In germline, CDR1 is MNHNY, CDR2 SVGAGI (reference sequence). CDR3 coding DNA: TGTGCCAGCACCGGCGGAGGGCGATCGAACACCGGGGAGCTGTTTTTT. It translates to CASTGGGRSNTGELFF.

The rearrangement joins TRBV7-8 to TRBJ2-3; 8 nucleotides align to TRBD2. This CDR3 is 18 amino acids long. Losses at the gene ends were 5 bases for V and 2 bases for J; bases not matched to a gene: 15. Per germline, CDR1 SGHVS and CDR2 FQNEAQ. Written as DNA, the CDR3 is TGTGCCAGCAGCCCCCGGATAGCGGGAAGGGAGGTCACAGATACGCAGTATTTT. It encodes CASSPRIAGREVTDTQYF.

V is TRBV6-5 and J is TRBJ2-7; perhaps TRBD1 as D (6 bases). The V gene's germline CDR1 is MNHEY and CDR2 SVGAGI. V lost 4 bases to trimming and J lost 0 bases, with 13 bases between them. The CDR3 is 15 amino acids. CDR3 protein: CASSSRQVLSYEQYF. CDR3 sequence (DNA): TGTGCCAGCAGTTCACGACAGGTTCTCTCCTACGAGCAGTACTTC.

This CDR3 reads CASSSHTRFNYGYTF. CDR3 DNA sequence: TGTGCCAGCAGTTCACACACTAGATTCAACTATGGCTACACCTTC. V usage is TRBV6-1 and J usage is TRBJ1-2; D unresolved. CDR1 is MNHNS and CDR2 is SASEGT in the germline V gene. CDR3 length: 15 amino acids. The V and J ends lost 5 bases and 2 bases respectively, with 15 bases between them.

This chain links TRBV6-5 with TRBJ1-1, with a possible D match to TRBD1 (6 bases). Germline V gene data show CDR1 as MNHEY and CDR2 as SVGAGI. V lost 2 bases and J lost 6, with 10 bases in between. The CDR3 runs to 13 residues. The chain's CDR3 is CASSYPGVPEAFF. In nucleotides, the CDR3 is TGTGCCAGCAGTTACCCAGGGGTGCCTGAAGCTTTCTTT.

This sequence joins TRBV6-6 and TRBJ2-5; possibly TRBD2 for D (7 bases). The CDR3 has 16 amino acids. Germline V CDR1 and CDR2: MNHNY, SVGAGI (reference sequence). V shed 2 bases and J shed 5 bases, with 18 bases lying between them. The CDR3 is CASSYTIRGGWETQYF. The CDR3 DNA reads TGTGCCAGCAGTTACACGATTAGGGGGGGGTGGGAGACCCAGTACTTC.

The genes are TRBV4-1 and TRBJ1-1; no clear D gene. The CDR3 extends over 12 amino acids. V dropped 0 bases and J dropped 9 bases, with 8 bases sitting between them. Looked up from germline, CDR1 is MGHRA and CDR2 is YSYEKL. The CDR3 region has the DNA TGCGCCAGCAGCCAAGATCTAAAAAAAGCTTTCTTT. Translation gives CASSQDLKKAFF.

This chain's CDR3 is CASSPFIGGYTGELFF. CDR3 bases: TGTGCCAGCAGCCCCTTCATCGGAGGTTACACCGGGGAGCTGTTTTTT. This chain links TRBV7-9 with TRBJ2-2; a weak D match, TRBD2 (5 bases). Germline V gene sequence: CDR1 SEHNR, CDR2 FQNEAQ (reference sequence). The CDR3 runs 16 residues. Trimming took 5 bases from V and 3 from J, leaving 16 bases between them.